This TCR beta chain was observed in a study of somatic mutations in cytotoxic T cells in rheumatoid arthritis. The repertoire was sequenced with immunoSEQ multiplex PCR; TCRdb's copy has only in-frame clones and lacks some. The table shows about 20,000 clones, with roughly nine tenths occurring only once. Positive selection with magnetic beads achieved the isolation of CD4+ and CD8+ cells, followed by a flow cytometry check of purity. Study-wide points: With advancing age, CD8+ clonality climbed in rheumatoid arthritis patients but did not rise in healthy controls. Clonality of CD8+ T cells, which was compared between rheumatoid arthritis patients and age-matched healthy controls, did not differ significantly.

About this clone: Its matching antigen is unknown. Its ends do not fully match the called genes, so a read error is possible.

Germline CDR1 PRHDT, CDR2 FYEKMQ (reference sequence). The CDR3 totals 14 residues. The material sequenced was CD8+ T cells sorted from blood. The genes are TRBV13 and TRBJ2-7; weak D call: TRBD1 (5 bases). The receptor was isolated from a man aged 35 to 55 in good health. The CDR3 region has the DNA TGTGCCAGCAGCCTAGGGGCGAAACGACACGAGCAGTACTTC. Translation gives CASSLGAKRHEQYF.